Listed below are T cell receptor beta chains from one sample, sequenced in a study of T cells after yellow fever vaccination. MiXCR was run by TCRdb on the 5' RACE reads, yielding one entry per CDR3 protein. The repertoire holds hundreds of thousands of distinct CDR3 sequences, with just over 20% as singletons. Sequencing was performed on PBMCs, taken around 3 weeks after the first yellow fever vaccination. Receptor source: a man younger than 35 who received the YFV17D yellow fever vaccine. Each CDR3 is given without its conserved first and last residue. Where a row states a size, it is once, few, many or the class of an expanded clone; other rows omit it.

V	size	J	CDR3
TRBV6-5	-	TRBJ2-1	ASSYYLASSYNEQF
TRBV29-1	-	TRBJ2-7	SVEDGVGGYEQY
TRBV7-8	-	TRBJ1-5	ASSPTSLRNSNQPQH
TRBV16	-	TRBJ2-3	ASSQSIGGVTDTQY
TRBV9	few	TRBJ2-5	ASSVAPRGGETQY
TRBV4-3	-	TRBJ1-3	ASSHDRGLRNTIY
TRBV7-9	-	TRBJ2-1	ASSLMDRGENEQF
TRBV29-1	-	TRBJ2-1	SVPLAGGHYEQF
TRBV4-3	many	TRBJ1-5	ASSQDVGQPQH
TRBV21-1	-	TRBJ2-3	ASSKLDRDRTDTQY
TRBV18	-	TRBJ1-2	ASSPTEGVYGYT
TRBV20-1	many	TRBJ2-2	SARSRVWTGELF
TRBV6-2/TRBV6-3	-	TRBJ2-1	ASSLRATPYNEQF
TRBV5-1	-	TRBJ2-6	ASTGPSSGANVLT
TRBV6-6	-	TRBJ2-7	ASSQRTQKY
TRBV13	few	TRBJ2-7	ASSKDRASYEQY
TRBV14	many	TRBJ1-4	ASSSEGEKLF
TRBV15	-	TRBJ1-1	ATSREPGVYAEAF
TRBV2	few	TRBJ2-5	ASSDTGTPLETQY
TRBV24-1	few	TRBJ2-1	ATSVGSSYEQF
TRBV4-3	-	TRBJ2-3	ASSPGGGGTDTQY
TRBV2	-	TRBJ2-2	ASRGTRNTGELF
TRBV28	-	TRBJ2-5	ASRQSQETQY
TRBV14	-	TRBJ1-4	ASSQLLGGNEKLF
TRBV7-2	few	TRBJ2-2	ASSSMGGVGELF
TRBV7-2	-	TRBJ1-3	ASSSFARGNTIY
TRBV2	-	TRBJ2-2	ASTGGATGELF
TRBV7-6	-	TRBJ2-2	ASSLGRGLVLSGELF
TRBV19	-	TRBJ2-2	ASSWGANTGELF
TRBV5-1	few	TRBJ2-1	ASMRDIANEQF
TRBV11-2	few	TRBJ2-3	ASSVAGADTQY
TRBV6-2/TRBV6-3	-	TRBJ2-3	ASTIGRGTDTQY
TRBV27	few	TRBJ2-5	ASSERQDVETQY